A single sample is the source of the 14 T cell receptor beta chains below, sequenced in a study of T cells in Graves' hyperthyroidism and ophthalmopathy. Authors of the study amplified TCR beta CDR3 regions from RNA transcripts. The HTBI primer set drove a first-round RT-PCR of the TCR CDR3. One entry per CDR3 protein results from TCRdb running MiXCR on the multiplex PCR reads. This sample has under 65,000 distinct CDR3 sequences, with 53% found just once. The material sequenced was blood. Source of these receptors: a woman aged 55-70 years with Graves' ophthalmopathy.

This clonotype was detected only once. V gene TRBV7-9 combines with J gene TRBJ2-7; TRBD2 agrees at 14 bases. Looked up from germline, CDR1 is SEHNR and CDR2 is FQNEAQ (reference sequence). CDR3 size: 17 residues. V lost 4 bases, J lost 6 bases, and 11 bases stayed unmatched. The CDR3 is CASSSPGLAGEFGEQYF. The DNA for the CDR3 is TGTGCCAGCAGCTCACCGGGACTAGCGGGAGAATTCGGCGAGCAGTACTTC.

The chain links TRBV5-4 to TRBJ2-7; either TRBD1 or TRBD2 may supply D (5 bases each). CDR3 length: 11 residues. The V gene's germline CDR1 is SGHNT and CDR2 YYREEE (reference sequence). V was pared by 4 bases and J by 8 bases, with 10 bases between. The CDR3 coding sequence is TGTGCCAGCAGCGACCCGGGACAGCAGTACTTC. Translation: CASSDPGQQYF.

This clonotype was counted once. Mismatch with germline at one junction end may stem from a read error. This sequence joins TRBV11-2 and TRBJ2-3; TRBD2 matches 8 bases. This CDR3 has 16 residues. Per the germline V gene, CDR1 is SGHAT and CDR2 is FQNNGV. CDR3 nucleotide sequence: TGTGCCAGCAGCTCATTGAGCGGGAGAGACGCAGATACGCAGTACTTT. It yields the protein CASSSLSGRDADTQYF.

This clonotype has ten or more counts. The chain recombines TRBV27 with TRBJ2-5; 8 bases align to TRBD2. Germline V lookup: CDR1 MNHEY, CDR2 SMNVEV (reference sequence). V dropped 6 bases and J dropped 2; count of bases not matched to a gene: 11. This CDR3 spans 16 amino acids. CDR3 in amino acids: CASRPSTSGGQETQYF. The CDR3 DNA reads TGTGCCAGCAGGCCTTCTACTAGCGGAGGACAAGAGACCCAGTACTTC.

This clonotype was seen many times. This sequence joins TRBV5-6 and TRBJ2-6; D unresolved. The CDR3 contains 15 residues. In germline, CDR1 is SGHDT, CDR2 YYEEEE. The ends were cut back, 2 bases at V and 2 bases at J, with 8 bases in the middle. This CDR3 is CASSFLITGANVLTF. The CDR3 nucleotides read TGTGCCAGCAGCTTCCTGATTACTGGGGCCAACGTCCTGACTTTC.

The chain recombines TRBV7-9 with TRBJ2-7, with TRBD2 matching 11 bases. The germline V gene encodes CDR1 SEHNR and CDR2 FQNEAQ (reference sequence). V lost 6 bases and J lost 12; bases outside the gene matches: 13. This CDR3 comprises 14 residues. The chain's CDR3 is CASSSRTSGRELYF. The CDR3 DNA reads as TGTGCCAGCAGTTCAAGGACTAGCGGGCGGGAGTTGTACTTC.

The chain combines TRBV9 with TRBJ1-6; TRBD1 agrees at 9 bases. After removal of 2 bases from V and 7 bases from J, the junction contained 7 bases not matched to a gene. Germline loops: CDR1 SGDLS, CDR2 YYNGEE. The CDR3 loop spans 16 amino acids. CDR3 amino acids: CASSVAPGQGNSPLHF. The DNA of the CDR3 is TGTGCCAGCAGCGTCGCTCCGGGACAGGGAAATTCACCCCTCCACTTT. Looking up the rest from reference TRBV9 and TRBJ1-6 gives the full variable domain: DSGVTQTPKHLITATGQRVTLRCSPRSGDLSVYWYQQSLDQGLQFLIQYYNGEERAKGNILERFSAQQFPDLHSELNLSSLELGDSALYFCASSVAPGQGNSPLHFGNGTRLTVT.

V and J are TRBV20-1 and TRBJ2-1; 7 bases are a match to TRBD2. The CDR3 loop spans 13 amino acids. Per germline, CDR1 DFQATT and CDR2 SNEGSKA (reference sequence). Trimming removed 3 bases from V and 8 bases from J; junction bases left unmatched: 7. For the CDR3, the DNA is TGCAGTGCTAGTGGCGGGAGAATCGATGAGCAGTTCTTC. Amino acids: CSASGGRIDEQFF.

V is TRBV5-1 and J is TRBJ1-3, with D perhaps TRBD1 (5 bases). The germline V gene has CDR1 SGHRS and CDR2 YFSETQ. The V gene lost 4 bases and the J gene lost 8 bases, with 25 bases spanning the gap. The CDR3 sequence is 17 residues long. DNA of the CDR3: TGCGCCAGCAGCCCCGCGGGGCCGTTTAACTATGGCTACACCATATATTTT. Protein sequence: CASSPAGPFNYGYTIYF.

A remark on this clonotype: The junction shows a germline mismatch at one end, possibly a read error. The V call is TRBV20-1, the J call TRBJ2-3; D is perhaps TRBD2 (5 bases). The CDR3 totals 13 residues. Germline V gene lookup returns CDR1 DFQATT and CDR2 SNEGSKA (reference sequence). The DNA for the CDR3 is TGCAGTGGTACGGGATTTAGCACAGATACGCAGTACTTT. This sequence encodes CSGTGFSTDTQYF.

The chain has TRBV4-3 and TRBJ2-2, with no clear D. This CDR3 spans 14 amino acids. V gave up 0 bases and J gave up 3 bases, with 5 bases separating them. CDR1 LGHNA and CDR2 YSLEER come from the germline V gene. The CDR3 loop reads CASSQESYTGELFF. CDR3 sequence (DNA): TGCGCCAGCAGCCAAGAGAGTTACACCGGGGAGCTGTTTTTT.

This clonotype has more than one count but fewer than ten. The chain recombines TRBV7-6 with TRBJ1-2, with D maybe TRBD1 (6 bases). Germline lookup yields CDR1 SGHVS and CDR2 FNYEAQ. The CDR3 has 13 amino acids. V was trimmed by 0 bases and J by 12 bases, leaving 14 bases between them. In nucleotides, the CDR3 is TGTGCCAGCAGCTTAGCTGGGGGCTCTGGAAACACCTTC. It yields the protein CASSLAGGSGNTF.

V and J are TRBV15 and TRBJ2-1; weak D call: TRBD1 (6 bases). Germline V gene lookup returns CDR1 LNHNV and CDR2 YYDKDF (reference sequence). The ends were cut back, 3 bases at V and 4 bases at J, with 10 bases in the middle. CDR3 size: 14 residues. CDR3 loop: CATSSLQGYNEQFF. CDR3 nucleotides: TGTGCCACCAGCAGCTTGCAGGGGTACAATGAGCAGTTCTTC.

This clonotype was observed at least ten times. This rearrangement joins TRBV19 to TRBJ2-1; D is perhaps TRBD2 (5 bases). The CDR3 consists of 15 residues. Germline V CDR1 and CDR2: LNHDA, SQIVND (reference sequence). V gave up 8 bases and J gave up 9 bases, with 23 bases separating them. The CDR3 is CASPPPPAGGSEQFF. CDR3 nucleotide sequence: TGTGCCAGTCCCCCCCCCCCGGCGGGCGGCAGTGAGCAGTTCTTC.